This T cell receptor beta chain appears in the sequencing data of a study of T cell responses to AZD1222 COVID-19 vaccine. Assay used: immunoSEQ multiplex PCR; TCRdb lists only in-frame clones, some missing. The sample comprises 150,000 to 180,000 clones, about 87% of which are singletons, and around 3% rests with the top ten. The sequence came from an adult in good health. The sequences come from peripheral blood, collected on day 0 of AZD1222 vaccination.

The chain's CDR3 is CASSLGTVATNEKLFF. The CDR3 DNA follows: TGCGCCAGCAGCTTGGGAACCGTAGCAACTAATGAAAAACTGTTTTTT. This chain joins TRBV5-1 and TRBJ1-4; no reliable D call. There are 16 residues in the CDR3. V was cut by 0 bases and J by 0 bases, with 9 bases left in between. The germline gives CDR1 SGHRS, CDR2 YFSETQ.